Sequencing of this T cell receptor (beta chain) was carried out in a study of tumor-infiltrating lymphocytes in primary liver carcinoma. Co-extraction yielded RNA and DNA from around 20-30 mg of unsorted bulk tissue. cDNA specific to TCR beta was made from approximately 0.55 ug of total RNA, with a constant-region primer employed for priming. Employing slightly modified ARM-PCR, three nested multiplex PCR rounds were run, and these gave rise to the TCR beta libraries. PCR rounds one and two used TRBV1-TRBV30 forward primers with a C-beta reverse primer for around 9 cycles each. MiXCR, run by TCRdb on the multiplex PCR reads, gives a single entry per CDR3 protein. The table records about 74,000 distinct CDR3 sequences, almost 70% of them present only once. A remark on this clonotype: The final CDR3 position lacks the conserved phenylalanine or tryptophan, pointing to a likely read error.

The ends were cut back, 4 bases at V and 11 bases at J, with 9 bases in the middle. The CDR3 is 11 residues long. The germline V gene encodes CDR1 MNHNS and CDR2 SASEGT. Sequencing was performed on liver tumor tissue from sampling region 4. Subset given: tumor region T4, right-lateral pole. This clonotype originated in a man aged 35-49 years with primary liver carcinoma and hepatitis B virus infection. V and J are TRBV6-1 and TRBJ2-4, with D unresolved. The CDR3 DNA reads TGTGCCAGCAGTGCGGCTGACGTTCAGTACTCC. Its translation: CASSAADVQYS.